These 10 T cell receptor beta chains came from one sample sequenced in a study of T cell responses to AZD1222 COVID-19 vaccine. The repertoire was sequenced with immunoSEQ multiplex PCR; TCRdb's copy has only in-frame clones and lacks some. The repertoire holds 130,000 to 150,000 clones, about 92% seen once, with 1.5% to 2% in the top ten. Sequencing used peripheral blood, obtained on day 0 of AZD1222 vaccination. The source of these receptors is an adult in good health.

V is TRBV29-1 and J is TRBJ1-4; 8 bases agree with TRBD1. The ends lost 6 bases at V and 7 bases at J; junction bases unmatched: 10. Germline-derived CDR1 and CDR2 are SQVTM and ANQGSEA. This CDR3 has 14 residues. The CDR3 here is CSVAGTGGSEKLFF. CDR3 nucleotide sequence: TGCAGCGTGGCAGGGACAGGTGGGAGTGAAAAACTGTTTTTT.

This chain connects TRBV7-3 to TRBJ2-2, with TRBD1 as a possible D gene (6 bases). The germline V gene encodes CDR1 SGHTA and CDR2 FQGTGA. Trimming removed 3 bases at V and 6 bases at J, with 11 bases between. The CDR3 spans 14 residues. The CDR3 DNA follows: TGTGCCAGCAGCTTGGACAGAGAGGCCGGGGAGCTGTTTTTT. Protein sequence: CASSLDREAGELFF.

Here the CDR3 DNA reads TGTGCCAGCAGCGCCCAGGGGGCTACAGGAAACACCATATATTTT. Protein: CASSAQGATGNTIYF. V and J are TRBV7-2 and TRBJ1-3, with TRBD1 identical over 8 bases. After removal of 5 bases from V and 4 bases from J, the junction contained 7 bases not matched to a gene. This CDR3 contains 15 residues. Germline V gene sequence: CDR1 SGHTA, CDR2 FQGNSA.

The DNA for the CDR3 is TGTGCCAGCAGCTTAGGGGTTGGAGAGGAAAAACTGTTTTTT. It specifies CASSLGVGEEKLFF. The chain carries TRBV7-8 and TRBJ1-4; D ambiguous. With 1 base removed from V and 8 bases from J, the gap between germline ends came to 11 bases. Germline V CDR1 and CDR2: SGHVS, FQNEAQ. This CDR3 contains 14 residues.

This clone showed up just a few times. This sequence joins TRBV6-5 and TRBJ1-1; possibly TRBD1 for D (5 bases). The germline CDR1 and CDR2 sequences are MNHEY and SVGAGI. The V end was cut by 6 bases, the J end by 5 bases, with 16 bases between. The CDR3 spans 14 residues. The CDR3 protein is CASRTVGKGTEAFF. The CDR3 region has the DNA TGTGCCAGCAGAACAGTGGGTAAGGGGACTGAAGCTTTCTTT.

The chain has TRBV18 and TRBJ1-1; the D gene is possibly TRBD1 (5 bases). V lost 0 bases, J lost 4 bases, and 9 bases lay in between. The CDR3 consists of 14 residues. Germline CDR1 is KGHSH and CDR2 is LQKENI. The chain's CDR3 is CASSPPRGGTEAFF. CDR3 nucleotides: TGTGCCAGCTCACCACCGCGGGGGGGCACTGAAGCTTTCTTT.

The sample holds a few counts of this clone. The V and J genes are TRBV12-3 or TRBV12-4 and TRBJ2-1; D ambiguous. CDR3 length equals 12 residues. Between the trimmed V and J ends, which lost 10 bases and 2 bases, there was a span of 9 bases. The CDR3 spells CATTRTYNEQFF. DNA of the CDR3: TGTGCCACAACCAGAACCTACAATGAGCAGTTCTTC.

The chain has TRBV2 and TRBJ2-7; 8 bases align to TRBD1. Per germline, CDR1 SNHLY and CDR2 FYNNEI. CDR3 length: 15 residues. Unmatched junction bases numbered 6, after V lost 1 base and J lost 4 bases. The CDR3 loop is CASSEGPGTGYEQYF. CDR3 DNA: TGTGCCAGCAGTGAAGGCCCCGGGACAGGATACGAGCAGTACTTC.

V and J are TRBV19 and TRBJ2-2; D might be TRBD1 (5 bases). V was cut by 6 bases and J by 1 base, with 9 bases left in between. Germline V gene data show CDR1 as LNHDA and CDR2 as SQIVND (reference sequence). This CDR3 is 14 amino acids long. CDR3 DNA: TGTGCCAGTAGGCGCAGGGAGAACACCGGGGAGCTGTTTTTT. This codes for CASRRRENTGELFF.

This sequence joins TRBV7-8 and TRBJ1-6, with D perhaps matching TRBD1 (6 bases). Germline V gene sequence: CDR1 SGHVS, CDR2 FQNEAQ. This CDR3 contains 14 residues. Trimming stripped 5 bases from V and 7 bases from J, with 12 bases between. The CDR3 DNA is TGTGCCAGCAGCCCCAGGGACACAAATTCACCCCTCCACTTT. As protein: CASSPRDTNSPLHF. Variable domain in full (rest from reference TRBV7-8 and TRBJ1-6): GAGVSQSPRYKVAKRGQDVALRCDPISGHVSLFWYQQALGQGPEFLTYFQNEAQLDKSGLPSDRFFAERPEGSVSTLKIQRTQQEDSAVYLCASSPRDTNSPLHFGNGTRLTVT.